This T cell receptor beta chain stems from a study of T cells after yellow fever vaccination (dated by TCRdb to about 2019). Turning to the overall study: Libraries from fractions with low cell numbers were prepared with the SMART-Seq v4 Ultra Low Input RNA kit. The cohort comprised two healthy male donors, one aged 18 to 29 and one aged 30 to 40 years. Bulk TCR alpha and beta repertoires were sequenced longitudinally to track T-cell clones before and after primary and booster YFV17D yellow fever vaccination. Bulk PBMC replicates and cell subsets were isolated from blood drawn at multiple timepoints before and after both primary and secondary immunization. The paper's findings and limits, for the study overall: After the booster, most of the clones that had expanded following primary vaccination were detected again (roughly 97% of CD4 and around 88% of CD8), which suggests that memory was broadly maintained. Compared with the primary T-cell response, the secondary T-cell response was weaker but faster, peaking on day 5 rather than day 15. Because the study included only two donors, the extent to which the findings can be generalized is limited. A small fraction of clonotypes appeared in both the CD4 and CD8 compartments, likely as a result of convergent recombination. Because abundant contaminating clonotypes from the bulk population could be contained in FACS-sorted repertoires, computational filtering was required.

Sample treatment or condition, as interpreted from the label and publication: live attenuated yellow fever vaccine strain. A standard Ficoll-Paque protocol was used to isolate PBMCs from peripheral blood. Epitope-specific CD8 T cells were sorted using a dextramer loaded with the yellow fever NS4B epitope peptide, with anti-CD3 and anti-CD8 staining. TriZol was used to extract RNA from bulk PBMCs, CD4 and CD8 fractions, and dextramer-positive and dextramer-negative fractions. V is shortened by 4 bases, J by 0 bases, and the region joining them spans 7 bases. The germline V gene (reference sequence) sets CDR1 to DFQATT and CDR2 to SNEGSKA. The CDR3 sequence holds 12 residues, the cysteine and valine included. The read is trimmed to its CDR3 DNA, 36 bases read in frame from base 1. TCR cDNA was synthesized by 5'RACE template switching, which introduced a universal primer site and unique molecular identifiers. Priming for cDNA synthesis came from both the TCR alpha and TCR beta constant segments. Two PCR steps were used to amplify libraries, with sample barcodes and sequencing adapters being added in the second step. Sequencing of libraries was performed on Illumina HiSeq 2500 (2x100 bp) or NovaSeq (2x150 bp). As for the authors' bioinformatics: MIGEC was used to demultiplex reads and collapse the reads into UMI consensus sequences, and MiXCR was used for V(D)J alignment. Using edgeR on replicate PBMC samples, clonotypes were called vaccine-responding if FDR was below 0.01 and the log2 fold change was above 5 up to day 15. Bulk clonotypes were assigned CD4 or CD8 identity according to which sequenced CD4 or CD8 repertoire held them at higher abundance. Clonotypes enriched at least 10-fold in dextramer-positive versus dextramer-negative fractions were classed as NS4B-specific, and CD4-biased clonotypes were left out. TCRdb reprocessed the public reads (quality trimming at Q25 with fastp, clone calling with MiXCR) and kept in-frame beta chains. Rows matching on CDR3 protein sequence are summarized as one entry with the most common DNA and genes. The V and J calls come from TCRdb's annotation, not from the publication. For this sample the table gives 45,000 to 60,000 distinct CDR3 sequences, of which approximately 7% were detected only once. The top ten constitute 24% of the sample.

As to this clonotype: The input lacks base qualities; no much larger clone sits a single base away.

Source: CD8+ T cells not binding an NS4B(214-222) dextramer, sorted from PBMCs, taken around 45 days after the first yellow fever vaccination. What the cell subset or site label conveys for this sample: NS4B epitope dextramer-negative CD8 T cells. The receptor was derived from a man younger than 30 who received the YFV17D yellow fever vaccine. The V gene is TRBV20-1 and the J gene is TRBJ2-7; the D gene could be either TRBD1 or TRBD2, each agreeing at 5 bases. CDR3 loop: CSATGSSYEQYV. The base sequence is TGCAGTGCTACAGGGAGCTCCTACGAGCAGTACGTC.